One T cell receptor beta chain is described in this entry. These data belong to a study of blood T cell repertoires in COVID-19. Study overall: The United States, Italy and Spain provided the acute and convalescent COVID-19 samples.

Trimming stripped 3 bases from V and 1 base from J, with 6 bases between. Germline V lookup: CDR1 SEHNR, CDR2 FQNEAQ (reference sequence). The CDR3 is 13 amino acids. Authors' data handling: Researchers report that nucleated cell counts were estimated from reference gene primer amplification. The repertoire was sequenced with immunoSEQ multiplex PCR; TCRdb's copy has only in-frame clones and lacks some. V and J calls and clone size are those listed in that table; D and trimming were worked out from the DNA. Seen here are over 110,000 clones, about 86% observed once, and the top ten hold more than 8%.

The chain couples TRBV7-9 to TRBJ1-1; no definite D call. This sequence was found in a human donor in a cohort sampled during active COVID-19. The sequenced material came from peripheral blood. CDR3 protein: CASSFIKNTEAFF. The CDR3 DNA sequence: TGTGCCAGCAGCTTTATTAAGAACACTGAAGCTTTCTTT.